This T cell receptor (beta chain) comes out of a study of T cell responses to AZD1222 COVID-19 vaccine. Study-level findings and limits: Just a handful of AZD1222 recipients tested seropositive at baseline. With dominance at 160-218 and 743-854, vaccine-associated CD4 TCRs spanned spike. Of spike-specific TCRs, nearly half reportedly target regions left unmutated in variants. Donors in the cohort were predominantly white British and more often female, and clonal diversity was possibly underestimated.

V shed 3 bases and J shed 11 bases, with 18 bases lying between them. Germline V CDR1 and CDR2: DFQATT, SNEGSKA (reference sequence). The CDR3 consists of 13 residues. Notes on this clone: Its antigen is currently unknown.

Repertoires were generated with immunoSEQ multiplex PCR, while TCRdb's copy carries only in-frame clones and drops some. Among roughly 180,000 clones listed, around 90% were seen once. The receptor's source is an adult in good health. Source: peripheral blood, taken on day 0 of AZD1222 vaccination. The chain is built from TRBV20-1 and TRBJ2-3; no definite D call. CDR3 DNA sequence: TGCAGTGCTAGTTCGACGGAAGAACTGAAGCAGTATTTT. It translates to CSASSTEELKQYF.